This entry is about one TCR beta chain. Its specificity is unknown. This specimen comes from a study of T cells in tuberculosis. Study-wide background: CD1B tetramers identified T cells specific for mycobacterial lipid GMM. Study-level points and caveats: Active tuberculosis alpha repertoires lay closer to GMM-specific TCRs than controls'. Active tuberculosis cases were adults; controls were adolescents.

V was clipped by 8 bases and J by 14 bases, with 20 bases between them. The CDR3 contains 12 residues. In germline, CDR1 is MNHEY, CDR2 SVGAGI. TCRdb keeps only in-frame clones here, not all; method: immunoSEQ multiplex PCR. The sample consists of approximately 35,000 clones, 95% to 96% of them appearing once. Sequenced sample: PBMCs. This chain links TRBV6-5 with TRBJ2-3, with D possibly TRBD2 on 5 matching bases. This clonotype was obtained from a donor under 30 with latent tuberculosis or without tuberculosis infection. Here the CDR3 reads CASGDGGPSRYF. Here the CDR3 DNA reads TGTGCCAGCGGGGATGGCGGGCCCTCTAGGTATTTT.